Each of the 5 T cell receptor beta chains below was sequenced from the same sample in a study of T cell repertoires in cytomegalovirus infection. TCRdb re-called the reads with MiXCR, one entry per CDR3 protein. The sample gives roughly 230,000 distinct CDR3 sequences, roughly 23% of which show up once; around a sixth is in the top ten. The sample taken for sequencing was CD8+ T cells from PBMCs. The receptors shown here come from a human donor in good health (CMV status not recorded). Some clones in this sample may be carry-over from other donors' samples.

Only a few counts were recorded for this clonotype. The V call is TRBV7-6, the J call TRBJ1-5; TRBD1 matches at 7 bases. This CDR3 is built from 13 residues. V was pared by 10 bases and J by 2 bases, with 5 bases of the junction left unmatched. Germline CDR1 is SGHVS and CDR2 is FNYEAQ. The CDR3 region is CATKGAGNQPQHF. The CDR3 DNA follows: TGTGCCACCAAGGGGGCTGGCAATCAGCCCCAGCATTTT.

The chain couples TRBV5-1 to TRBJ1-6; D uncertain. V dropped 1 base and J dropped 9 bases, with 8 bases sitting between them. The CDR3 sequence is 13 residues long. From germline, CDR1 is SGHRS and CDR2 YFSETQ. CDR3 sequence: CASSLLPGSPLHF. The CDR3 coding sequence is TGCGCCAGCAGCTTGCTCCCCGGTTCACCCCTCCACTTT.

Turning to this clonotype: A much larger clone lies a single base off, so this may be a read error. The chain uses TRBV7-2 and TRBJ2-3, with TRBD2 as a possible D gene (7 bases). V was pared by 3 bases and J by 6 bases, with 19 bases between. Per the germline V gene, CDR1 is SGHTA and CDR2 is FQGNSA. The CDR3 contains 16 residues. CDR3 protein: CASSFTFEGGLDTQYF. In nucleotides, the CDR3 is TGTGCCAGCAGCTTTACTTTTGAGGGGGGGCTCGATACGCAGTATTTT.

This chain joins TRBV28 and TRBJ2-1; 9 bases map to TRBD2. This CDR3 has 17 residues. From germline, CDR1 is MDHEN and CDR2 SYDVKM. Losses at the gene ends were 1 base for V and 3 bases for J; bases not matched to a gene: 7. The CDR3 nucleotides read TGTGCCAGCAGTTTATTGGAGCGGGGGGATCTCTACAATGAGCAGTTCTTC. This gives the protein CASSLLERGDLYNEQFF.

To note about this clonotype: It may be a read error: a sequence one base away is much more abundant. The CDR3 here is CANSLIYSGPNQPQHF. The DNA of the CDR3 is TGTGCCAACAGCTTAATCTACAGTGGCCCGAATCAGCCCCAGCATTTT. This chain joins TRBV7-2 and TRBJ1-5; no firm D call. From germline, CDR1 is SGHTA and CDR2 FQGNSA. The CDR3 runs to 16 residues.